This TCR beta chain is drawn from a study of PD-L1 blockade in urothelial cancer. This CDR3 has 16 residues. V was cut by 0 bases and J by 3 bases, with 12 bases left in between. Germline V gene data show CDR1 as SGDLS and CDR2 as YYNGEE. Measured with immunoSEQ multiplex PCR; TCRdb has only the in-frame clones, and not every one. The sample has fewer than 25,000 clones, roughly 89% seen once. The TCR comes from a man over 45 with urothelial cancer. The input for sequencing was PBMCs, taken around atezolizumab (anti-PD-L1) treatment. The V call is TRBV9, the J call TRBJ2-2, with a weak D call TRBD2 (6 bases). CDR3 protein: CASSVVGDLYTGELFF. The CDR3 nucleotides read TGTGCCAGCAGCGTAGTGGGGGACTTATACACCGGGGAGCTGTTTTTT. The full variable domain, completed using reference TRBV9 and TRBJ2-2, is DSGVTQTPKHLITATGQRVTLRCSPRSGDLSVYWYQQSLDQGLQFLIQYYNGEERAKGNILERFSAQQFPDLHSELNLSSLELGDSALYFCASSVVGDLYTGELFFGEGSRLTVL.